Following are 12 T cell receptor beta chains from one sample sequenced in a study of molecular identifiers for immune sequencing clone quantification. TCRdb passed the PCR reads through MiXCR, listing each CDR3 protein once. Here the sample spans under 600,000 distinct CDR3 sequences, about 26% being singletons. The specimen sequenced was naive CD8+ T cells from blood, with Jurkat cell RNA spiked in. The subset here: FACS-sorted CD8+CD4-CCR7+CD45RA+ naive T cells. These TCRs come from a human donor in good health. Some libraries in this study had Jurkat cell RNA spiked in.

This clonotype was detected only a few times. V and J are TRBV3-1 and TRBJ2-7; tentatively, D is TRBD2 (6 bases). Germline loops: CDR1 LGHDT, CDR2 YNNKEL (reference sequence). CDR3 size: 15 residues. Trimming took off 0 bases at V and 3 bases at J, with 12 bases between the two ends. The CDR3 here is CASSQEGTEDYEQYF. The CDR3 DNA follows: TGTGCCAGCAGCCAAGAAGGGACTGAGGACTACGAGCAGTACTTC.

There are many counts of this clonotype. The genes are TRBV11-2 and TRBJ2-7; D ambiguous. The CDR3 has 15 residues. Germline values: CDR1 SGHAT, CDR2 FQNNGV. The V gene lost 5 bases and the J gene lost 1 base, with 15 bases spanning the gap. The DNA for the CDR3 is TGTGCCAGCAGCACGCCGACACCCACTTCCTACGAGCAGTACTTC. Translated: CASSTPTPTSYEQYF.

This rearrangement joins TRBV30 to TRBJ1-2; D remains ambiguous. CDR1 is GTSNPN, CDR2 SVGIG, per germline (reference sequence). The CDR3 covers 14 residues. V lost 1 base to trimming and J lost 11 bases, with 20 bases between them. CDR3 protein: CAWSAVTTRPDYTF. CDR3 sequence (DNA): TGTGCCTGGAGTGCCGTTACAACCAGGCCAGATTACACCTTC.

For this clonotype: The germline gene is not matched at one end of the junction; a read error may be the cause. This sequence joins TRBV5-1 and TRBJ1-5; D remains ambiguous. The CDR3 sequence is 16 residues long. Germline CDR1 and CDR2: SGHRS and YFSETQ. CDR3 DNA: TGCGCCAGCAGCTTTGGCGGTTGGGGAGAGGGTCAGCCCCGGCATTTT. Amino acid sequence: CASSFGGWGEGQPRHF.

The DNA of the CDR3 is TGTGCCAGCAGCTATGGGGGGGCAGAGCAGTTCTTC. Protein product: CASSYGGAEQFF. The chain has TRBV7-9 and TRBJ2-1, with D possibly matching TRBD2 (7 bases). Trimming left V 4 bases short and J 10 bases short, with 11 bases between. From germline, CDR1 is SEHNR and CDR2 FQNEAQ (reference sequence). The CDR3 extends over 12 amino acids.

V and J are TRBV7-9 and TRBJ1-6; 9 bases agree with TRBD1. The ends lost 1 base at V and 9 bases at J; junction bases unmatched: 7. Germline V gene data show CDR1 as SEHNR and CDR2 as FQNEAQ (reference sequence). This CDR3 is 16 amino acids long. The CDR3: CASSLDGQGLSSPLHF. As DNA, the CDR3 is TGTGCCAGCAGCTTAGACGGACAGGGGCTTAGTTCACCCCTCCACTTT.

This clonotype was seen many times. The gene calls are TRBV5-5 and TRBJ2-2; the match to TRBD1 covers 7 bases. The CDR3 contains 16 residues. J lost 1 base, V lost 0 bases, and 3 bases had no gene match. CDR1 and CDR2 from the germline V gene are SGHKS and YYEKEE (reference sequence). The chain's CDR3 is CASSLAGQLNTGELFF. The DNA of the CDR3 is TGTGCCAGCAGCTTGGCGGGACAGCTGAACACCGGGGAGCTGTTTTTT.

This chain connects TRBV6-2 or TRBV6-3 to TRBJ2-7, with D perhaps TRBD1 (5 bases). This CDR3 spans 14 amino acids. V was pared by 2 bases and J by 6 bases, with 14 bases between. Germline V gene lookup returns CDR1 MNHEY and CDR2 SVGEGT. CDR3 nucleotide sequence: TGTGCCAGCAGTTACACCATTGGGGCTTCCGAGCAGTACTTC. Its translation: CASSYTIGASEQYF.

The chain recombines TRBV19 with TRBJ1-5, with 10 nucleotides matching TRBD1. Germline V lookup: CDR1 LNHDA, CDR2 SQIVND (reference sequence). The CDR3 has 15 residues. The trim removed 2 bases at V and 5 bases at J, leaving 3 bases unmatched. CDR3 region: CASSIRGQGHQPQHF. The CDR3 DNA sequence: TGTGCCAGTAGTATAAGGGGACAGGGGCATCAGCCCCAGCATTTT.

This clonotype was recorded many times. The chain links TRBV7-9 to TRBJ2-7, with D unclear. The CDR3 loop spans 12 amino acids. The germline V gene encodes CDR1 SEHNR and CDR2 FQNEAQ (reference sequence). V was trimmed by 6 bases and J by 0 bases, leaving 6 bases between them. CDR3 sequence: CASSRTSYEQYF. In nucleotides, the CDR3 is TGTGCCAGCAGTCGAACCTCCTACGAGCAGTACTTC.

This clonotype was found once. This chain uses TRBV7-8 with TRBJ2-7; D is unresolved. V was clipped by 2 bases and J by 0 bases, with 14 bases between them. The CDR3 sequence is 16 residues long. Germline CDR1 and CDR2: SGHVS and FQNEAQ. DNA for the CDR3: TGTGCCAGCAGCTTATCGGTCACAAACCCCTCCTACGAGCAGTACTTC. Translation gives CASSLSVTNPSYEQYF.

In this sample, this clonotype turned up a few times. The rearrangement links TRBV6-5 to TRBJ2-2; D gene uncertain. With 7 bases removed from V and 8 bases from J, the gap between germline ends came to 8 bases. CDR1 and CDR2 from the germline V gene are MNHEY and SVGAGI. The CDR3 spans 11 residues. The CDR3 spells CASKSAGELFF. CDR3 nucleotide sequence: TGTGCCAGCAAGTCAGCTGGGGAGCTGTTTTTT.